The next 29 T cell receptor beta chains were all read from a single sample in a study of T cell repertoires in aging, cancer and after chemotherapy. Multiplex touch-down PCR with TRB-A/B primers amplified rearranged V-D-J TRB sequences. TCRdb itself ran the multiplex PCR reads through MiXCR, one entry per CDR3 protein. The repertoire holds nearly 7,500 distinct CDR3 sequences, approximately 31% seen once, with around 9% in the top ten. The template was genomic DNA from peripheral blood, not RNA. Material for sequencing was blood. These receptors all stem from a human donor with a blood cancer.

The chain carries TRBV30 and TRBJ1-1; tentative D call: TRBD1 (6 bases). The CDR3 covers 13 residues. Germline CDR1 and CDR2: GTSNPN and SVGIG (reference sequence). The V and J ends lost 4 bases and 4 bases respectively, with 13 bases between them. The CDR3 region has the DNA TGTGCCTGGACTCGGGGGGCCGGCACTGAAGCTTTCTTT. Its translation is CAWTRGAGTEAFF.

This clonotype is large in the sample. This chain joins TRBV29-1 and TRBJ2-7; tentative D call: TRBD1 (5 bases). Trimming cost V 5 bases and J 2 bases, with 10 bases left between them. Germline-derived CDR1 and CDR2 are SQVTM and ANQGSEA. The CDR3 runs to 12 residues. The CDR3 is CSVQQGTYEQYF. CDR3 bases: TGCAGCGTTCAGCAGGGCACCTACGAGCAGTACTTC.

This rearrangement joins TRBV18 to TRBJ2-7; 7 nucleotides match TRBD1. Germline CDR1 is KGHSH and CDR2 is LQKENI. This CDR3 comprises 15 residues. V shed 2 bases and J 7 bases; nucleotides not matched to a gene: 11. The CDR3 loop reads CASSPTQGQGVEQYF. Written as DNA, the CDR3 is TGTGCCAGCTCACCAACACAGGGGCAGGGGGTAGAGCAGTACTTC.

CDR3 protein: CASSKDGTSGGAMDTQYF. Here the CDR3 DNA reads TGTGCCAGTAGTAAAGACGGGACTAGCGGGGGGGCCATGGATACGCAGTATTTT. This rearrangement joins TRBV19 to TRBJ2-3; TRBD2 agrees at 16 bases. V was pared by 4 bases and J by 6 bases, with 10 bases of the junction left unmatched. From germline, CDR1 is LNHDA and CDR2 SQIVND (reference sequence). CDR3 length: 18 residues.

A few counts support this clonotype. V gene TRBV10-3 combines with J gene TRBJ2-7, with D perhaps being TRBD1 or TRBD2 (5 bases each). Trimming removed 8 bases from V and 9 bases from J, with 29 bases in between. Germline CDR1 ENHRY, CDR2 SYGVKD. The CDR3 length is 16 residues. CDR3 protein: CAIGDRSARPSVGQYF. The CDR3 coding sequence is TGTGCCATCGGGGACCGTAGCGCTCGCCCGTCGGTGGGGCAGTACTTC.

The chain is built from TRBV6-5 and TRBJ2-3; the match to TRBD2 covers 8 bases. The germline V gene has CDR1 MNHEY and CDR2 SVGAGI. Unmatched junction bases numbered 7, after V lost 1 base and J lost 1 base. This CDR3 is 17 amino acids long. The CDR3 sequence is CASSYWLAGRRTDTQYF. The DNA for the CDR3 is TGTGCCAGCAGTTACTGGCTAGCGGGCCGTCGCACAGATACGCAGTATTTT.

In its sample, this clonotype ranks as medium-sized. CDR3: CASTRAGGTGVPGANVLTF. As DNA, the CDR3 is TGTGCCAGCACCCGGGCCGGGGGGACAGGGGTCCCTGGGGCCAACGTCCTGACTTTC. The gene calls are TRBV5-6 and TRBJ2-6, with 10 bases identical to TRBD1. The CDR3 is 19 amino acids. Germline V gives CDR1 SGHDT, CDR2 YYEEEE. V shed 6 bases, J shed 2 bases, and the junction held 14 bases outside the gene matches.

This clonotype was detected only a few times. This chain connects TRBV12-3 or TRBV12-4 to TRBJ1-1; D not resolved. The CDR3 consists of 16 residues. V dropped 6 bases and J dropped 0 bases, with 17 bases sitting between them. CDR3 amino acids: CASSRGREHLNTEAFF. CDR3 bases: TGTGCCAGCAGCCGCGGACGGGAGCACCTGAACACTGAAGCTTTCTTT.

CDR3 DNA sequence: TGTGCCAGCAGTGACTCTTCCTTAGCCAGTGAGCAGTTCTTC. It is translated as CASSDSSLASEQFF. The genes are TRBV6-4 and TRBJ2-1, with unresolved D. Germline V gene lookup returns CDR1 MRHNA and CDR2 SNTAGT. Trimming left V 0 bases short and J 9 bases short, with 12 bases between. The CDR3 covers 14 residues.

The chain links TRBV5-4 to TRBJ1-4; tentatively, D is TRBD1 (6 bases). Trimming cost V 2 bases and J 6 bases, with 11 bases left between them. Per germline, CDR1 SGHNT and CDR2 YYREEE (reference sequence). The CDR3 sequence is 14 residues long. The CDR3 DNA is TGTGCCAGCAGCTTAGTTGCAGGGGATGAAAAACTGTTTTTT. As protein: CASSLVAGDEKLFF.

In its sample, this clonotype ranks as medium-sized. This CDR3 reads CASSMESREQFF. DNA of the CDR3: TGTGCCAGTAGTATGGAGAGTAGGGAGCAGTTCTTC. The genes are TRBV19 and TRBJ2-1; D gene unclear. The ends were cut back, 3 bases at V and 10 bases at J, with 10 bases in the middle. CDR1 and CDR2 (germline): LNHDA, SQIVND (reference sequence). CDR3 size: 12 residues.

This sequence joins TRBV12-3 or TRBV12-4 and TRBJ2-5; 7 bases are a match to TRBD2. J gave up 5 bases and V 5 bases, and 11 bases lay outside the gene matches. This CDR3 has 15 residues. The CDR3 loop reads CASSILLALGETQYF. In DNA form, the CDR3 reads TGTGCCAGCAGTATCCTACTAGCGCTCGGGGAGACCCAGTACTTC.

The V and J genes are TRBV6-5 and TRBJ1-1; TRBD1 agrees at 7 bases. Germline-derived CDR1 and CDR2 are MNHEY and SVGAGI. The junction had 6 bases not matched to a gene; V was cut back by 0 bases and J by 5 bases. The CDR3 extends over 15 amino acids. The CDR3 DNA follows: TGTGCCAGCAGTTACTCTCACAGGGGTGGTACTGAAGCTTTCTTT. Translation: CASSYSHRGGTEAFF.

This clonotype has only a few counts. The V and J genes are TRBV5-6 and TRBJ1-6; TRBD1 matches 10 bases. The CDR3 consists of 17 residues. Germline V CDR1 and CDR2: SGHDT, YYEEEE. Trimming took 3 bases from V and 7 from J; bases not matched to a gene: 10. The CDR3 is CASSSGQGLWRNSPLHF. DNA of the CDR3: TGTGCCAGCAGCTCGGGACAGGGGCTGTGGAGGAATTCACCCCTCCACTTT.

This clonotype is large. This sequence joins TRBV29-1 and TRBJ2-2, with TRBD1 matching over 7 bases. The CDR3 is 14 residues long. Germline CDR1 and CDR2: SQVTM and ANQGSEA. V lost 7 bases to trimming and J lost 3 bases; unmatched junction nucleotides: 8. The CDR3 DNA reads TGCAGCGGACAGGGAAATCCTGACACCGGGGAGCTGTTTTTT. This sequence encodes CSGQGNPDTGELFF.

This clonotype qualifies as medium-sized. This chain joins TRBV19 and TRBJ1-2; D not certain. The CDR3 length is 11 residues. Per the germline V gene, CDR1 is LNHDA and CDR2 is SQIVND (reference sequence). The V end was cut by 5 bases, the J end by 7 bases, with 8 bases between. The DNA for the CDR3 is TGTGCCAGTAGTGAAGGAGGTGGCTACACCTTC. This gives the protein CASSEGGGYTF.

About this clonotype: With a much larger clone just one base away, this may be a read error. In DNA, the CDR3 is TGTGCCACCCGGCGGGGGTTTGGAGAGGCCCAGTACTTC. Its protein product is CATRRGFGEAQYF. The chain combines TRBV6-5 with TRBJ2-5, with 7 bases that match TRBD2. This CDR3 is built from 13 residues. CDR1 MNHEY and CDR2 SVGAGI come from the germline V gene.

This clonotype rates as large. The V gene is TRBV11-3, the J gene TRBJ2-6; no firm D call. Germline assignment: CDR1 SGHNT and CDR2 YENEEA. V gave up 0 bases and J gave up 0 bases, with 9 bases separating them. The CDR3 loop spans 17 amino acids. The CDR3 sequence: CASSLDRTSSGANVLTF. The CDR3 DNA follows: TGTGCCAGCAGCTTAGATCGTACCAGCTCTGGGGCCAACGTCCTGACTTTC.

This chain uses TRBV7-9 with TRBJ1-2; the D is unclear. The germline V gene encodes CDR1 SEHNR and CDR2 FQNEAQ (reference sequence). This CDR3 spans 15 amino acids. With 1 base removed from V and 0 bases from J, the gap between germline ends came to 9 bases. The CDR3: CASSLDLGTNYGYTF. The CDR3 nucleotides are TGTGCCAGCAGCTTAGATCTGGGGACTAACTATGGCTACACCTTC.

Regarding this clonotype: Mismatch with germline at one junction end may stem from a read error. The CDR3: CAGSIAGGGGGLEQFF. CDR3 coding DNA: TGTGCCGGTAGTATAGCGGGGGGGGGCGGGGGGTTGGAGCAGTTCTTC. This chain links TRBV19 with TRBJ2-1; 11 bases match TRBD2. CDR3 size: 16 residues. The V gene's germline CDR1 is LNHDA and CDR2 SQIVND (reference sequence).

This clonotype was recorded a few times. The chain links TRBV24-1 to TRBJ1-1, with D unresolved. Germline V gene lookup returns CDR1 KGHDR and CDR2 SFDVKD. Between the trimmed V and J ends, which lost 7 bases and 6 bases, there was a span of 8 bases. The CDR3 runs to 11 residues. The CDR3 DNA sequence: TGTGCCACCAGAAAGGATGCTGAAGCTTTCTTT. It codes for CATRKDAEAFF.

The chain uses TRBV11-1 and TRBJ2-5, with 13 bases aligning to TRBD2. Germline values: CDR1 SGHAT, CDR2 FQDESV (reference sequence). This CDR3 comprises 16 residues. Trimming took 5 bases from V and 5 from J; bases not matched to a gene: 8. CDR3 sequence (DNA): TGTGCCAGCAGCAACCCAACTAGCGGGGGGGCGGAGACCCAGTACTTC. Protein: CASSNPTSGGAETQYF.

This clonotype has more than one count but fewer than ten. The chain has TRBV5-4 and TRBJ2-7, with 7 nucleotides matching TRBD1. The CDR3 has 16 amino acids. With 3 bases clipped from V and 6 bases from J, the junction kept 15 bases outside the gene matches. Per the germline V gene, CDR1 is SGHNT and CDR2 is YYREEE (reference sequence). DNA of the CDR3: TGTGCCAGCAGCTCAAGGGACAGCTCCCTTTTTGCCGAGCAGTACTTC. This gives the protein CASSSRDSSLFAEQYF.

By sample fraction, this clonotype is medium-sized (0.01 to 0.1%). The chain employs TRBV6-1 and TRBJ2-5; 7 nucleotides match TRBD2. This CDR3 contains 14 residues. Germline loops: CDR1 MNHNS, CDR2 SASEGT. V dropped 4 bases and J dropped 5; count of bases not matched to a gene: 7. The CDR3 is CASSGLRGSETQYF. The CDR3 region has the DNA TGTGCCAGCAGTGGATTGCGGGGGAGTGAGACCCAGTACTTC.

In its sample, this clonotype was seen a few times. V usage is TRBV27 and J usage is TRBJ2-1; weak D call: TRBD2 (5 bases). Trimming left V 2 bases short and J 8 bases short, with 19 bases between. CDR3 length equals 16 residues. Germline V gene lookup returns CDR1 MNHEY and CDR2 SMNVEV (reference sequence). The CDR3 is CASSLVTSGGFDEQFF. The CDR3 DNA sequence: TGTGCCAGCAGTTTAGTCACCAGCGGAGGTTTCGATGAGCAGTTCTTC.

Only a few counts were recorded for this clonotype. This chain links TRBV19 with TRBJ1-2, with 8 bases identical to TRBD1. The CDR3 is made up of 14 amino acids. Looked up from germline, CDR1 is LNHDA and CDR2 is SQIVND (reference sequence). The junction had 6 bases not matched to a gene; V was cut back by 5 bases and J by 4 bases. Here the CDR3 reads CASSDRGFVYGYTF. CDR3 nucleotides: TGTGCCAGTAGTGACAGGGGATTTGTCTATGGCTACACCTTC.

The chain carries TRBV14 and TRBJ2-1; D unclear. The CDR3 is 11 residues long. CDR1 and CDR2 from the germline V gene are SGHDN and FVKESK. V lost 5 bases to trimming and J lost 12 bases, with 11 bases between them. The CDR3 loop reads CASSFSNRQFF. In nucleotides, the CDR3 is TGTGCCAGCAGCTTCTCAAATAGGCAGTTCTTC.

By its share, this clonotype is medium-sized. This rearrangement joins TRBV27 to TRBJ2-2; 9 positions agree with TRBD2. V was pared by 5 bases and J by 5 bases, with 6 bases of the junction left unmatched. The germline V gene encodes CDR1 MNHEY and CDR2 SMNVEV (reference sequence). The CDR3 covers 15 residues. CDR3: CASSLRRGGTGELFF. The CDR3 coding sequence is TGTGCCAGCAGTCTAAGGCGGGGGGGTACCGGGGAGCTGTTTTTT.

This clonotype is medium-sized within its sample. The rearrangement uses TRBV19 and TRBJ2-1, with D tentatively TRBD2 (6 bases). Trimming took off 10 bases at V and 2 bases at J, with 12 bases between the two ends. This CDR3 spans 13 amino acids. Germline loops: CDR1 LNHDA, CDR2 SQIVND (reference sequence). CDR3 sequence reads: CAISTSPYNEQFF. The CDR3 DNA reads as TGTGCCATCTCGACTAGTCCCTACAATGAGCAGTTCTTC.